This T cell receptor beta chain was recovered during a study of T cell responses to AZD1222 COVID-19 vaccine (TCRdb year 2021). In terms of the full investigation: A total of 230 to 250 trial participants underwent TCR sequencing, of whom around 200 received two doses of AZD1222 and about 25 received two doses of the MenACWY control vaccine. Trial participants were enrolled into age subgroups of 18-55, 56-69 and 70-plus years, which contained about 160, 30 and 59 TCR-sequenced participants, respectively. Summary of the overall study and its limitations: Epitopes outside the regions mutated in the B.1.351 and B.1.1.7 variants were reportedly recognized by nearly half of the unique spike-specific TCRs. No day 14 peak-response samples were available, so repertoires were characterized only after the peak T cell response. A significant rise in spike-specific TCR breadth and depth was observed after two AZD1222 doses relative to day 0 and relative to MenACWY recipients. Conclusions about previously exposed vaccinees were limited because only a handful of AZD1222 recipients were SARS-CoV-2 seropositive at baseline. The whole spike protein was spanned by vaccine-associated CD4 TCRs, and dominant responses were seen in regions 160-218 and 743-854. In the small 56-69-year group, the increase in depth fell short of significance, most likely because of low power. Most participants were white British and females outnumbered males, and the authors suggested that clonal diversity may have been underestimated.

At the junction V is shortened by 2 bases and J by 5 bases, with 4 bases in between. CDR1 MNHEY and CDR2 SVGAGI are derived from the germline V gene. The CDR3 numbers 12 residues from cysteine through phenylalanine. The CDR3 DNA has 36 bases and is translated from base 1. The intended sense of this specimen's time point label: about 28 days (+/-7) after the second vaccine dose. AZD1222 recipients whose second dose came at about 4 weeks and those whose second dose came at about 12 weeks were combined into one group, since spike-specific TCR depth and breadth did not differ between the two schedules. Samples from vaccinated people were obtained from the UK trials COV001 and COV002, which included a single-blind randomized controlled phase 2/3 trial of AZD1222 (ChAdOx1 nCoV-19) in healthy adults. Trial participant PBMC samples were collected at day 0 and day 28 after the second dose for TCRbeta chain sequencing.

As concerns this clone: The antigen it recognizes is unknown. No much larger clonotype is one base removed from it; base qualities were not supplied.

The CDR3 regions of human TCRbeta chains were analyzed by immunosequencing. Regarding the original processing steps: Repertoire TCRs were matched against a reference library of SARS-CoV-2-specific TCRs generated with the MIRA antigen-specificity platform. Breadth meant the fraction of unique TCRs that were SARS-CoV-2-associated, whereas depth meant the fraction of total T cells that were SARS-CoV-2-associated. Using the MIRA data, every spike-specific TCR was mapped to the spike region that the TCR reacted to and assigned to either a CD4 or a CD8 class. Log10-transformed breadth and depth values were compared by one-way ANOVA with Sidak's multiple comparisons tests. Drawn from immuneACCESS, this table holds only the in-frame rearrangements with V and J called that TCRdb kept. Clones are partly lost; checked studies trace under half to an unresolved V gene and leave the rest unexplained. V and J calls and clone size are given by that table; D and trimming were obtained from the DNA. The sample includes approximately 42,000 clones, with approximately 89% observed a single time. Roughly 25% of the sample rests with the top ten.

The sequence was obtained from an adult who received the AZD1222 COVID-19 vaccine. Sequenced here: peripheral blood, sampled 28 days after the second AZD1222 dose. Recombination linked TRBV6-5 to TRBJ2-1; the D gene remains uncertain. The CDR3 region has the sequence CASSYQNNEQFF. The DNA sequence is as follows: TGTGCCAGCAGTTACCAAAACAATGAGCAGTTCTTC.